These T cell receptor beta chains were read from a single sample in a study of OX40 agonist ivuxolimab in advanced cancers. Generated by immunoSEQ multiplex PCR, the TCRdb table keeps only in-frame clones and is missing some. The data contain 70,000 to 95,000 clones, around 92% of them seen just once; the ten biggest clones take up around 0.5%. The specimen was CD4+ or CD8+ T cells sorted from blood, collected in a trial of the OX40 agonist ivuxolimab. The receptor source for this set is an adult with an advanced solid tumor such as melanoma, head and neck, liver or kidney cancer. CDR3s include the opening cysteine and the closing phenylalanine or tryptophan. D genes are given only for firm matches. Clone sizes are given selectively: once, few, many, or a class where the clone is expanded.

clone size,V gene,D gene,J gene,CDR3 length,CDR3 protein,CDR3 DNA
-,TRBV15,-,TRBJ2-3,15,CATSPRGPGTDTQYF,TGTGCCACCAGCCCGCGGGGGCCCGGGACAGATACGCAGTATTTT
-,TRBV30,TRBD1,TRBJ1-2,14,CAWRLPGQGARGAF,TGTGCCTGGAGACTCCCGGGACAGGGGGCCCGGGGGGCCTTC
-,TRBV6-5,-,TRBJ2-7,13,CASSQAQPYEQYF,TGTGCCAGCAGTCAGGCTCAACCCTACGAGCAGTACTTC
-,TRBV6-6,-,TRBJ1-5,15,CASSYGLGGNQPQHF,TGTGCCAGCAGTTACGGGCTGGGGGGCAATCAGCCCCAGCATTTT
-,TRBV19,TRBD2,TRBJ2-1,17,CASSIVRRREKVDEQFF,TGTGCCAGTAGTATAGTCAGACGGCGGGAGAAGGTCGATGAGCAGTTCTTC
once,TRBV5-6,-,TRBJ1-1,17,CASSRLDGRNPNTEAFF,TGTGCCAGCAGCCGACTTGACGGACGGAACCCGAACACTGAAGCTTTCTTT
-,TRBV5-1,-,TRBJ1-1,15,CASSLGVEWVTEAFF,TGCGCCAGCAGCTTGGGGGTGGAGTGGGTTACTGAAGCTTTCTTT
-,TRBV10-1,-,TRBJ2-5,14,CASSQSLGGETQYF,TGCGCCAGCAGTCAGTCCCTAGGGGGGGAGACCCAGTACTTC
-,TRBV9,-,TRBJ2-3,13,CASSVGSTDTQYF,TGTGCCAGCAGCGTGGGTAGCACAGATACGCAGTATTTT
-,TRBV7-9,-,TRBJ1-5,14,CASSLGGTHQPQHF,TGTGCCAGCAGCTTAGGGGGGACCCATCAGCCCCAGCATTTT
-,TRBV6-1,-,TRBJ2-2,16,CASSEVSRANTGELFF,TGTGCCAGCAGTGAAGTTTCAAGAGCGAACACCGGGGAGCTGTTTTTT
-,TRBV11-3,-,TRBJ1-4,16,CASSLRSGPASEKLFF,TGTGCCAGCAGCTTACGTAGCGGGCCCGCTAGTGAAAAACTGTTTTTT
-,TRBV28,-,TRBJ1-3,16,CASSLLSGSAGNTIYF,TGTGCCAGCAGTTTATTATCCGGGTCCGCTGGAAACACCATATATTTT
-,TRBV19,-,TRBJ1-5,14,CASSILGSNQPQHF,TGTGCCAGTAGTATTTTGGGTAGCAATCAGCCCCAGCATTTT
-,TRBV6-5,-,TRBJ2-6,11,CASKVANVLTF,TGTGCCAGCAAAGTCGCCAACGTCCTGACTTTC
-,TRBV6-1,-,TRBJ2-3,13,CASIPRGTDTQYF,TGTGCCAGCATCCCCCGGGGCACAGATACGCAGTATTTT
-,TRBV5-4,-,TRBJ2-1,15,CASSEQGPTYNEQFF,TGTGCCAGCAGCGAACAGGGACCTACCTACAATGAGCAGTTCTTC
-,TRBV5-5,-,TRBJ2-7,16,CASSSQGFHLPYEQYF,TGTGCCAGCAGCTCACAGGGTTTTCACTTGCCCTACGAGCAGTACTTC
-,TRBV6-1,TRBD1,TRBJ2-2,15,CASSPQGANTGELFF,TGTGCCAGCAGTCCACAGGGGGCTAACACCGGGGAGCTGTTTTTT
-,TRBV6-5,TRBD1,TRBJ2-5,15,CASSPGQGAGETQYF,TGTGCCAGCAGTCCGGGACAGGGGGCTGGAGAGACCCAGTACTTC
-,TRBV11-3,TRBD2,TRBJ2-7,13,CASRTSGSAEQYF,TGTGCCAGCCGAACTAGCGGGAGCGCCGAGCAGTACTTC
-,TRBV2,-,TRBJ2-3,15,CASSGRTEGADTQYF,TGTGCCAGCAGCGGTCGAACGGAGGGAGCAGATACGCAGTATTTT
medium-sized,TRBV27,TRBD1,TRBJ1-2,15,CASSFLGQTEGGYTF,TGTGCCAGCAGTTTCTTGGGACAGACAGAAGGTGGCTACACCTTC
-,TRBV6-1,-,TRBJ1-5,18,CASSESTGLWGSNQPQHF,TGTGCCAGCAGTGAAAGCACAGGGTTGTGGGGAAGCAATCAGCCCCAGCATTTT
-,TRBV30,-,TRBJ1-2,12,CAYRTDNYGYTF,TGTGCGTACCGGACTGATAACTATGGCTACACCTTC
-,TRBV9,-,TRBJ2-7,15,CASSRDDPGTYEQYF,TGTGCCAGCAGCAGAGACGACCCCGGGACCTACGAGCAGTACTTC
-,TRBV29-1,TRBD1,TRBJ2-7,14,CSVSKGQGTYEQYF,TGCAGCGTCAGTAAGGGACAGGGCACCTACGAGCAGTACTTC
-,TRBV4-1,TRBD1,TRBJ2-1,15,CASSLRTGFYNEQFF,TGCGCCAGCAGCCTACGGACAGGGTTCTACAATGAGCAGTTCTTC
-,TRBV11-3,TRBD1,TRBJ2-5,15,CASSSPDRGEETQYF,TGTGCCAGCAGCTCACCGGACAGGGGTGAAGAGACCCAGTACTTC
-,TRBV5-4,TRBD2,TRBJ2-7,16,CASSLALAGVSYEQYF,TGTGCCAGCAGCTTGGCCCTAGCGGGAGTCTCGTACGAGCAGTACTTC
-,TRBV11-2,-,TRBJ2-1,13,CASSFIGIDEQFF,TGTGCCAGCAGCTTTATAGGGATCGATGAGCAGTTCTTC